A single T cell receptor beta chain is shown here with its context. Unmatched junction bases numbered 4, after V lost 5 bases and J lost 5 bases. The CDR3 is 13 amino acids. Germline CDR1 MNHEY, CDR2 SMNVEV (reference sequence). This sample is part of a study of blood T cell repertoires in COVID-19. Study overall: Samples representing acute and convalescent COVID-19 were sourced from the United States, Italy and Spain. Sample material is recorded as cDNA or gDNA derived from T cells, B-cell-depleted T cells, or PBMCs.

Produced via immunoSEQ multiplex PCR; TCRdb's table is partial and in-frame only. The repertoire consists of tens of thousands of clones, with more than 85% occurring once and the leading ten covering under 15%. The chain couples TRBV27 to TRBJ2-3, with 7 nucleotides matching TRBD2. The specimen was peripheral blood. The clonotype comes from a human donor with active COVID-19. The donor label of this sample is uncertain. CDR3 sequence reads: CASSQREGDTQYF. The CDR3 DNA follows: TGTGCCAGCAGTCAAAGGGAGGGAGATACGCAGTATTTT.